One and the same sample provided the 22 T cell receptor beta chains below, sequenced in a study of blood T cell repertoires in COVID-19. The data were produced by immunoSEQ multiplex PCR, yet TCRdb's version contains in-frame clones alone and is incomplete. Of over 150,000 clones in the sample, around 81% were seen once. The sample taken for sequencing was peripheral blood. These receptors all stem from a woman of 80 years or more with COVID-19, enrolled during active disease.

The rearrangement uses TRBV5-6 and TRBJ1-1; D may be TRBD1 (6 bases). V lost 0 bases to trimming and J lost 4 bases, with 16 bases between them. Germline V gene sequence: CDR1 SGHDT, CDR2 YYEEEE. The CDR3 spans 16 residues. For the CDR3, the DNA is TGTGCCAGCAGCTTGGAAGGGCAGGGGAGGGTCACTGAAGCTTTCTTT. This codes for CASSLEGQGRVTEAFF.

The V call is TRBV7-2, the J call TRBJ2-3; tentatively, D is TRBD2 (6 bases). V was trimmed by 1 base and J by 1 base, leaving 12 bases between them. This CDR3 region has 16 residues. From germline, CDR1 is SGHTA and CDR2 FQGNSA. CDR3 sequence: CASSLVTGGGTDTQYF. CDR3 bases: TGTGCCAGCAGCTTAGTTACCGGGGGAGGCACAGATACGCAGTATTTT.

The rearrangement uses TRBV6-5 and TRBJ1-1; TRBD1 matches at 7 bases. CDR3 length: 14 amino acids. Per the germline V gene, CDR1 is MNHEY and CDR2 is SVGAGI. The V segment lost 5 bases and the J segment 2 bases; nucleotides outside the gene matches: 5. This CDR3 reads CASSPTGINTEAFF. The CDR3 DNA reads TGTGCCAGCAGTCCGACAGGGATCAACACTGAAGCTTTCTTT.

This sequence joins TRBV4-1 and TRBJ1-5, with unresolved D. The V end lost 1 base, the J end lost 9 bases, and 10 bases lay between the germline ends. Per germline, CDR1 MGHRA and CDR2 YSYEKL. The CDR3 spans 13 residues. CDR3 residues: CASSQGSLRPQHF. The CDR3 DNA follows: TGCGCCAGCAGCCAAGGATCGCTAAGGCCCCAGCATTTT.

This clone has only one observation. In DNA, the CDR3 is TGTGCCAGCACCTCCTCAAGGGGCTGGGATGAAAAACTGTTTTTT. It codes for CASTSSRGWDEKLFF. This sequence joins TRBV2 and TRBJ1-4; perhaps TRBD1 as D (5 bases). CDR3 length: 15 amino acids. V was cut by 7 bases and J by 6 bases, with 18 bases left in between. In germline, CDR1 is SNHLY, CDR2 FYNNEI.

J is TRBJ1-1 and V is TRBV4-3; TRBD1 matches at 10 bases. This CDR3 has 16 amino acids. Germline CDR1 and CDR2: LGHNA and YSLEER. J lost 5 bases, V lost 1 base, and 7 bases had no gene match. CDR3 nucleotides: TGCGCCAGCAGCCAAGCCCGGGACAGGGGAGGAACTGAAGCTTTCTTT. Protein product: CASSQARDRGGTEAFF.

This clone was counted only a few times. CDR3 sequence: CASAAGTANTGELFF. Written as DNA, the CDR3 is TGCGCCAGTGCCGCCGGGACAGCGAACACCGGGGAGCTGTTTTTT. This chain uses TRBV10-2 with TRBJ2-2; 7 bases are shared with TRBD1. With 9 bases clipped from V and 0 bases from J, the junction kept 7 bases outside the gene matches. Germline V CDR1 and CDR2: WSHSY, SAAADI. This CDR3 has 15 amino acids.

This clone has only one observation. Here the CDR3 reads CASSLDRRGGYTF. The CDR3 bases are TGTGCCAGCAGTCTGGACAGGCGGGGTGGCTACACCTTC. V gene TRBV2 combines with J gene TRBJ1-2, with 7 bases matching TRBD1. CDR1 and CDR2 from the germline V gene are SNHLY and FYNNEI. Losses at the gene ends were 5 bases for V and 7 bases for J; bases not matched to a gene: 7. This CDR3 has 13 residues.

This clone came up a few times. V usage is TRBV29-1 and J usage is TRBJ2-2, with D possibly TRBD1 on 6 matching bases. The CDR3 loop spans 14 amino acids. V was cut by 4 bases and J by 2 bases, with 11 bases left in between. Germline lookup yields CDR1 SQVTM and CDR2 ANQGSEA. The CDR3 spells CSVVSRGNTGELFF. Here the CDR3 DNA reads TGCAGCGTTGTCAGCAGGGGAAACACCGGGGAGCTGTTTTTT.

J is TRBJ2-7 and V is TRBV11-3, with TRBD1 identical over 7 bases. V shed 2 bases and J 7 bases; nucleotides not matched to a gene: 5. The CDR3 has 13 amino acids. The germline gives CDR1 SGHNT, CDR2 YENEEA. CDR3 DNA sequence: TGTGCCAGCAGCTTACGACAGGGTTCAGAGCAGTACTTC. It specifies CASSLRQGSEQYF.

The chain joins TRBV6-2 or TRBV6-3 to TRBJ1-5, with D possibly being TRBD1 (6 bases). The CDR3 has 13 amino acids. The ends were cut back, 3 bases at V and 6 bases at J, with 9 bases in the middle. CDR1 and CDR2 from the germline V gene are MNHEY and SVGEGT. CDR3 nucleotide sequence: TGTGCCAGCAGTTATCACAGGGTTCAGCCCCAGCATTTT. Translated: CASSYHRVQPQHF.

V is TRBV18 and J is TRBJ2-7; D unclear. CDR3 length: 12 residues. Germline CDR1 and CDR2: KGHSH and LQKENI. Trimming stripped 3 bases from V and 6 bases from J, with 9 bases between. Here the CDR3 reads CASSPFLGEQYF. DNA for the CDR3: TGTGCCAGCTCACCCTTCCTCGGCGAGCAGTACTTC.

The V call is TRBV9, the J call TRBJ2-3; maybe TRBD1 (5 bases). CDR3 length: 18 residues. Germline-derived CDR1 and CDR2 are SGDLS and YYNGEE. The V gene lost 0 bases and the J gene lost 0 bases, with 17 bases spanning the gap. CDR3 DNA sequence: TGTGCCAGCAGCGTAGGGGCCAGGGTCATTTCTAGCACAGATACGCAGTATTTT. It is translated as CASSVGARVISSTDTQYF.

CDR3 nucleotides: TGTGCCATCAGTGACCCAGGACTAGCGGAATACGAGCAGTACTTC. Protein product: CAISDPGLAEYEQYF. The rearrangement links TRBV10-3 to TRBJ2-7, with TRBD2 matching 10 bases. CDR3 length equals 15 residues. The V gene end was trimmed by 3 bases and the J gene end by 4 bases; junction bases not matched to a gene: 6. The germline CDR1 and CDR2 sequences are ENHRY and SYGVKD.

V usage is TRBV4-1 and J usage is TRBJ1-2; D unclear. V dropped 1 base and J dropped 5 bases, with 14 bases sitting between them. CDR3 length: 15 residues. The germline CDR1 and CDR2 sequences are MGHRA and YSYEKL. CDR3 amino acids: CASSQVSTRWYGYTF. For the CDR3, the DNA is TGCGCCAGCAGCCAAGTAAGCACTAGGTGGTATGGCTACACCTTC.

The chain uses TRBV6-6 and TRBJ1-2, with 11 nucleotides matching TRBD1. The CDR3 consists of 14 residues. The J segment lost 8 bases and the V segment lost 2 bases, leaving 4 bases of the junction unmatched. CDR1 and CDR2 (germline): MNHNY, SVGAGI (reference sequence). The CDR3, as DNA: TGTGCCAGCAGTTACGGGACAGGGGGTGGAGGCTACACCTTC. This encodes CASSYGTGGGGYTF.

This chain links TRBV29-1 with TRBJ2-1; 10 positions match TRBD1. The V gene end was trimmed by 4 bases and the J gene end by 4 bases; junction bases not matched to a gene: 7. Germline V gives CDR1 SQVTM, CDR2 ANQGSEA. The CDR3 runs 15 residues. CDR3: CSVATDRGAYNEQFF. The CDR3 DNA is TGCAGCGTTGCTACGGACAGGGGGGCATACAATGAGCAGTTCTTC.

The genes are TRBV5-1 and TRBJ1-1, with TRBD1 matching 9 bases. Germline CDR1 is SGHRS and CDR2 is YFSETQ. With V trimmed by 2 bases and J by 6 bases, 8 bases remained unmatched. The CDR3 runs 15 residues. The CDR3 DNA sequence: TGCGCCAGCAGCTTATATACGGGACAGGGAGCTGAAGCTTTCTTT. It translates to CASSLYTGQGAEAFF.

V is TRBV5-6 and J is TRBJ2-5; 9 bases match TRBD1. J gave up 4 bases and V 1 base, and 5 bases lay outside the gene matches. Germline V gene data show CDR1 as SGHDT and CDR2 as YYEEEE. The CDR3 contains 15 residues. CDR3 DNA sequence: TGTGCCAGCAGCTTGTCTACAGGGGGCCTAGAGACCCAGTACTTC. Residues: CASSLSTGGLETQYF.

In its sample, this clone was seen a few times. The chain uses TRBV7-2 and TRBJ1-2; D is ambiguous. CDR1 and CDR2 from the germline V gene are SGHTA and FQGNSA. The CDR3 length is 12 residues. Between the trimmed V and J ends, which lost 2 bases and 8 bases, there was a span of 9 bases. The CDR3 reads CASSLPGMGYTF. CDR3 nucleotide sequence: TGTGCCAGCAGCTTACCGGGGATGGGCTACACCTTC.

This chain joins TRBV19 and TRBJ1-1; D is unresolved. This CDR3 has 13 amino acids. The ends were cut back, 5 bases at V and 4 bases at J, with 11 bases in the middle. Per the germline V gene, CDR1 is LNHDA and CDR2 is SQIVND (reference sequence). The CDR3 is CASSPLDSTEAFF. The CDR3 nucleotides read TGTGCCAGTAGTCCACTTGACTCCACTGAAGCTTTCTTT.

This clone was counted at least ten times. The chain carries TRBV19 and TRBJ2-7; 9 nucleotides line up with TRBD1. The V segment lost 3 bases and the J segment 4 bases; nucleotides outside the gene matches: 7. This CDR3 region has 15 residues. Germline values: CDR1 LNHDA, CDR2 SQIVND (reference sequence). The CDR3 is CASSIPGTGTYEQYF. CDR3 DNA sequence: TGTGCCAGTAGTATCCCCGGGACAGGGACTTACGAGCAGTACTTC.